The present entry profiles one T cell receptor beta chain with its context. The data stem from a study of T cell changes during pregnancy in multiple sclerosis. Repertoires were generated with immunoSEQ multiplex PCR, while TCRdb's copy carries only in-frame clones and drops some. There are tens of thousands of clones in the sample; 85% to 95% occur only once, and over 1% lies in the top ten. The specimen comprised peripheral blood, sampled in the third trimester of pregnancy. This receptor was identified in a female donor with multiple sclerosis, enrolled in a pregnancy study.

Here the CDR3 reads CASSPGAGTPRGNEQFF. Written as DNA, the CDR3 is TGTGCCAGCAGCCCCGGGGCGGGGACTCCCCGGGGGAATGAGCAGTTCTTC. The V and J genes are TRBV7-9 and TRBJ2-1, with D maybe TRBD2 (6 bases). The V end lost 5 bases, the J end lost 7 bases, and 24 bases lay between the germline ends. From germline, CDR1 is SEHNR and CDR2 FQNEAQ (reference sequence). The CDR3 covers 17 residues.